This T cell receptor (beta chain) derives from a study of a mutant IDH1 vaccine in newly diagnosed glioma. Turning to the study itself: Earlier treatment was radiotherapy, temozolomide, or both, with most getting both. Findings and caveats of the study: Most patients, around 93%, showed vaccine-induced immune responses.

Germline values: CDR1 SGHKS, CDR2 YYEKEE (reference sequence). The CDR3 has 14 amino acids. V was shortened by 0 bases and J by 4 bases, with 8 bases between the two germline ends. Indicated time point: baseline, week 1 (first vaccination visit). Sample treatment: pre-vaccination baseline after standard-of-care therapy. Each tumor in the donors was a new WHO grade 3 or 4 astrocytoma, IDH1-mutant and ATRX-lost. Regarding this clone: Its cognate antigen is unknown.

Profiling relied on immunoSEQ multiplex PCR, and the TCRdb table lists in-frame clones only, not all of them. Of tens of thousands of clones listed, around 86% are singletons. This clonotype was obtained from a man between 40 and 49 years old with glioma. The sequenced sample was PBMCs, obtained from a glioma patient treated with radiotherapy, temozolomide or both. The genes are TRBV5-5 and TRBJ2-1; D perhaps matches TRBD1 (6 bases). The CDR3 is CASSLARGYNEQFF. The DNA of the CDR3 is TGTGCCAGCAGCTTGGCGAGGGGGTACAATGAGCAGTTCTTC. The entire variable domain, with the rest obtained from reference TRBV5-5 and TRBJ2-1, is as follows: DAGVTQSPTHLIKTRGQQVTLRCSPISGHKSVSWYQQVLGQGPQFIFQYYEKEERGRGNFPDRFSARQFPNYSSELNVNALLLGDSALYLCASSLARGYNEQFFGPGTRLTVL.